Below, 4 T cell receptor beta chains from the same sample are listed, as sequenced in a study of blood T cell repertoires in COVID-19. Generated by immunoSEQ multiplex PCR, the TCRdb table keeps only in-frame clones and is missing some. The sample has over 250,000 clones; 87% are singletons. The sample consisted of PBMCs or T cells enriched from blood (not recorded which). The receptors stem from a woman younger than 30 who had recovered from COVID-19.

The chain recombines TRBV5-3 with TRBJ2-5; 13 bases are shared with TRBD2. TRBV5-3 is an ORF, and what it does is uncertain. The CDR3 runs 17 residues. The junction had 7 bases not matched to a gene; V was cut back by 3 bases and J by 2 bases. The CDR3 DNA follows: TGTGCCAGAAGCTGCCCCTCGACTAGCGGGGGGCAAGAGACCCAGTACTTC. Its translation is CARSCPSTSGGQETQYF.

This clone was seen only a few times. This rearrangement joins TRBV7-3 to TRBJ2-1, with a possible D match to TRBD2 (5 bases). The CDR3 is 17 amino acids. The V and J ends lost 2 bases and 1 base respectively, with 15 bases between them. Germline assignment: CDR1 SGHTA and CDR2 FQGTGA. CDR3 in amino acids: CASSLPRERWSYNEQFF. The CDR3 DNA follows: TGTGCCAGCAGCTTACCGAGGGAGCGGTGGTCCTACAATGAGCAGTTCTTC. The entire variable domain, with the rest obtained from reference TRBV7-3 and TRBJ2-1, is as follows: GAGVSQTPSNKVTEKGKYVELRCDPISGHTALYWYRQSLGQGPEFLIYFQGTGAADDSGLPNDRFFAVRPEGSVSTLKIQRTERGDSAVYLCASSLPRERWSYNEQFFGPGTRLTVL.

The J gene is TRBJ1-6, the V gene TRBV7-2, with no clear D. Looked up from germline, CDR1 is SGHTA and CDR2 is FQGNSA. V lost 1 base to trimming and J lost 0 bases, with 10 bases between them. This CDR3 spans 17 amino acids. The DNA of the CDR3 is TGTGCCAGCAGCTTAGTCGGTCGGAGCTCCTATAATTCACCCCTCCACTTT. The encoded protein is CASSLVGRSSYNSPLHF.

The chain joins TRBV5-1 to TRBJ1-2, with a weak D call TRBD1 (5 bases). Trimming left V 4 bases short and J 6 bases short, with 13 bases between. CDR1 is SGHRS and CDR2 is YFSETQ in the germline V gene. The CDR3 consists of 13 residues. The CDR3 here is CASSVGTDNGYTF. The CDR3 region has the DNA TGCGCCAGCAGCGTCGGGACTGATAATGGCTACACCTTC.